The 26 T cell receptor beta chains reported below all come from one sample, sequenced in a study of human T cells and chemical hapten exposure. Time point defined: patch test 3, about 24 weeks after DPC sensitization. This sample's treatment: therapeutic diphenylcyclopropenone sensitization with weekly scalp DPC. TCRdb used MiXCR to reprocess the RACE reads, holding one entry per CDR3 protein. The sample holds around 130,000 distinct CDR3 sequences, approximately 10% seen once. Sequenced material: whole blood, taken in connection with sensitization to the hapten diphenylcyclopropenone (DPC). The receptors were gathered from a woman aged 45-60 years with alopecia areata. Some clones in this sample may be carry-over from other donors' samples.

The chain has TRBV7-2 and TRBJ2-1; possible D gene TRBD1, 5 bases. CDR3 length equals 13 residues. Germline CDR1 reads SGHTA; CDR2 reads FQGNSA. The V and J ends lost 2 bases and 6 bases respectively, with 8 bases between them. The CDR3 nucleotides are TGTGCCAGCAGCTTAAGGACAAGCAATGAGCAGTTCTTC. This encodes CASSLRTSNEQFF.

The V gene is TRBV4-2, the J gene TRBJ2-1; D is uncertain. With 1 base removed from V and 5 bases from J, the gap between germline ends came to 9 bases. The CDR3 is 14 residues long. Germline V lookup: CDR1 LGHNA, CDR2 YNFKEQ. The CDR3 is CASSQAETDNEQFF. The CDR3 nucleotides read TGTGCCAGCAGCCAAGCAGAAACCGACAATGAGCAGTTCTTC.

The chain couples TRBV20-1 to TRBJ2-7; 7 bases line up with TRBD1. V lost 2 bases, J lost 1 base, and 5 bases stayed unmatched. This CDR3 comprises 14 residues. From germline, CDR1 is DFQATT and CDR2 SNEGSKA (reference sequence). Here the CDR3 DNA reads TGCAGTGCTAGAACTGGACAGGTTTCCTACGAGCAGTACTTC. Encoded protein: CSARTGQVSYEQYF.

This clonotype was seen a handful of times. This chain links TRBV29-1 with TRBJ2-5; the D gene is possibly TRBD1 (5 bases). Germline loops: CDR1 SQVTM, CDR2 ANQGSEA. This CDR3 spans 13 amino acids. V was pared by 2 bases and J by 5 bases, with 12 bases between. The CDR3 spells CSVESGAGETQYF. In DNA, the CDR3 is TGCAGCGTTGAAAGTGGGGCAGGGGAGACCCAGTACTTC.

CDR3 nucleotide sequence: TGTGCCAGCACCCCTGGCAGCGAACGCTCCTACGAGCAGTACTTC. Encoded protein: CASTPGSERSYEQYF. The chain joins TRBV11-2 to TRBJ2-7; no definite D call. The CDR3 is 15 amino acids. The V gene lost 7 bases and the J gene lost 0 bases, with 16 bases spanning the gap. Germline CDR1 and CDR2: SGHAT and FQNNGV.

The CDR3 loop reads CASSLGTGPTYEQYF. CDR3 DNA: TGTGCCAGCAGCTTAGGAACAGGTCCTACCTACGAGCAGTACTTC. This chain links TRBV7-2 with TRBJ2-7; the D gene is possibly TRBD1 (5 bases). The V gene's germline CDR1 is SGHTA and CDR2 FQGNSA. V shed 1 base and J shed 2 bases, with 12 bases lying between them. The CDR3 covers 15 residues.

This chain joins TRBV6-5 and TRBJ2-3; D is undetermined. Germline-derived CDR1 and CDR2 are MNHEY and SVGAGI. The CDR3 totals 15 residues. V lost 6 bases and J lost 0, with 13 bases in between. CDR3: CASSLGRRSTDTQYF. The CDR3 DNA is TGTGCCAGCAGCCTAGGGCGACGAAGCACAGATACGCAGTATTTT.

The genes are TRBV7-2 and TRBJ2-1, with a weak D call TRBD1 (6 bases). The CDR3 runs to 14 residues. Deletions cut 1 base from V and 6 bases from J, with 10 bases between. Germline V gene sequence: CDR1 SGHTA, CDR2 FQGNSA. The CDR3: CASSLEGVPNEQFF. The CDR3 bases are TGTGCCAGCAGCTTAGAGGGGGTTCCCAATGAGCAGTTCTTC. Full variable domain (remainder filled in from reference TRBV7-2 and TRBJ2-1): GAGVSQSPSNKVTEKGKDVELRCDPISGHTALYWYRQSLGQGLEFLIYFQGNSAPDKSGLPSDRFSAERTGGSVSTLTIQRTQQEDSAVYLCASSLEGVPNEQFFGPGTRLTVL.

V usage is TRBV6-2 or TRBV6-3 and J usage is TRBJ2-7; 9 bases align to TRBD2. CDR1 and CDR2 from the germline V gene are MNHEY and SVGEGT. V shed 2 bases and J 2 bases; nucleotides not matched to a gene: 4. This CDR3 has 15 residues. CDR3 DNA sequence: TGTGCCAGCAGTTACCCGGCGGGAGGGACCTACGAGCAGTACTTC. The encoded protein is CASSYPAGGTYEQYF.

Many counts were recorded for this clonotype. The CDR3 loop is CSAGRGNQPQHF. CDR3 in DNA: TGCAGTGCGGGGCGGGGCAATCAGCCCCAGCATTTT. The chain links TRBV20-1 to TRBJ1-5, with a weak D call TRBD1 (5 bases). Looked up from germline, CDR1 is DFQATT and CDR2 is SNEGSKA (reference sequence). The CDR3 is made up of 12 amino acids. The V gene lost 6 bases and the J gene lost 2 bases, with 8 bases spanning the gap.

V is TRBV29-1 and J is TRBJ2-7; 10 bases fit TRBD2. The CDR3 is 15 residues long. The germline V gene encodes CDR1 SQVTM and CDR2 ANQGSEA. J was trimmed by 6 bases and V by 6 bases; bases with no gene match: 14. CDR3 nucleotide sequence: TGCAGCGTGGCCGAAGGTAGCGGGGGGATCTCCGAGCAGTACTTC. Translation: CSVAEGSGGISEQYF.

The DNA of the CDR3 is TGTGCCACTAGAGGGGTTGCTAATGAAAAACTGTTTTTT. It yields the protein CATRGVANEKLFF. This rearrangement joins TRBV27 to TRBJ1-4, with TRBD1 as a possible D gene (5 bases). The germline V and J ends were trimmed by 10 bases and 3 bases, with 12 bases remaining between them. Germline-derived CDR1 and CDR2 are MNHEY and SMNVEV (reference sequence). The CDR3 runs to 13 residues.

The chain is built from TRBV7-8 and TRBJ1-4; 10 bases fit TRBD1. The CDR3 has 15 amino acids. In germline, CDR1 is SGHVS, CDR2 FQNEAQ. V dropped 5 bases and J dropped 8; count of bases not matched to a gene: 8. In DNA, the CDR3 is TGTGCCAGCAGCCGGGACAGGGGATCTGGAGAAAAACTGTTTTTT. Amino acid sequence: CASSRDRGSGEKLFF.

This clonotype was recorded at least ten times. The chain employs TRBV30 and TRBJ2-5, with D possibly being TRBD2 (5 bases). CDR3 length: 14 amino acids. Deletions cut 5 bases from V and 1 base from J, with 14 bases between. The germline CDR1 and CDR2 sequences are GTSNPN and SVGIG (reference sequence). The CDR3 sequence is CAWRGTPTQETQYF. The CDR3 nucleotides are TGTGCCTGGCGGGGTACACCCACCCAAGAGACCCAGTACTTC.

In its sample, this clonotype was seen a few times. This chain joins TRBV7-9 and TRBJ1-1, with a possible D match to TRBD1 (6 bases). Germline CDR1 SEHNR, CDR2 FQNEAQ (reference sequence). The CDR3 spans 15 residues. V was clipped by 3 bases and J by 6 bases, with 17 bases between them. CDR3 amino acids: CASSFQIDRQAEAFF. CDR3 sequence (DNA): TGTGCCAGCAGCTTCCAGATTGACAGGCAAGCTGAAGCTTTCTTT.

This chain connects TRBV2 to TRBJ1-2; D gene uncertain. V gave up 4 bases and J gave up 4 bases, with 13 bases separating them. The CDR3 spans 14 residues. From germline, CDR1 is SNHLY and CDR2 FYNNEI. CDR3 sequence: CASSAYREGYGYTF. As DNA, the CDR3 is TGTGCCAGCAGTGCGTACCGGGAAGGCTATGGCTACACCTTC.

The rearrangement links TRBV5-1 to TRBJ2-1; D gene unclear. The CDR3 runs to 13 residues. CDR1 is SGHRS, CDR2 YFSETQ, per germline. The V gene lost 0 bases and the J gene lost 3 bases, with 4 bases spanning the gap. CDR3 sequence (DNA): TGCGCCAGCAGCTTGGTCAGCTACAATGAGCAGTTCTTC. It encodes CASSLVSYNEQFF. The full variable domain, completed using reference TRBV5-1 and TRBJ2-1, is KAGVTQTPRYLIKTRGQQVTLSCSPISGHRSVSWYQQTPGQGLQFLFEYFSETQRNKGNFPGRFSGRQFSNSRSEMNVSTLELGDSALYLCASSLVSYNEQFFGPGTRLTVL.

The gene calls are TRBV13 and TRBJ1-1, with TRBD1 as a possible D gene (6 bases). Trimming cost V 5 bases and J 7 bases, with 14 bases left between them. Per the germline V gene, CDR1 is PRHDT and CDR2 is FYEKMQ (reference sequence). The CDR3 length is 13 residues. This CDR3 is CASSTSGTLEAFF. The CDR3 coding sequence is TGTGCCAGCAGCACCTCCGGGACACTTGAAGCTTTCTTT. Full variable domain (remainder filled in from reference TRBV13 and TRBJ1-1): AAGVIQSPRHLIKEKRETATLKCYPIPRHDTVYWYQQGPGQDPQFLISFYEKMQSDKGSIPDRFSAQQFSDYHSELNMSSLELGDSALYFCASSTSGTLEAFFGQGTRLTVV.

This clonotype was counted only a few times. The rearrangement uses TRBV20-1 and TRBJ2-7; tentative D call: TRBD2 (6 bases). This CDR3 is 15 amino acids long. V was trimmed by 3 bases and J by 1 base, leaving 16 bases between them. CDR1 is DFQATT, CDR2 SNEGSKA, per germline (reference sequence). The chain's CDR3 is CSARAPGVGSYEQYF. The CDR3 region has the DNA TGCAGTGCTAGGGCTCCGGGGGTAGGATCCTACGAGCAGTACTTC.

This clonotype was observed at least ten times. This rearrangement joins TRBV29-1 to TRBJ2-3; 8 nucleotides line up with TRBD1. From germline, CDR1 is SQVTM and CDR2 ANQGSEA. V lost 6 bases to trimming and J lost 3 bases; unmatched junction nucleotides: 2. The CDR3 contains 12 residues. DNA of the CDR3: TGCAGCGTCCGGACAGGGACAGATACGCAGTATTTT. The encoded protein is CSVRTGTDTQYF.

DNA for the CDR3: TGCGCCAGCAGCCTTAGAACCGGGACAGGGCCCCACAATGAGCAGTTCTTC. Protein: CASSLRTGTGPHNEQFF. J is TRBJ2-1 and V is TRBV4-1; 9 bases are a match to TRBD1. The germline gives CDR1 MGHRA, CDR2 YSYEKL. The CDR3 has 17 amino acids. V was pared by 4 bases and J by 5 bases, with 12 bases of the junction left unmatched.

The chain links TRBV10-3 to TRBJ1-3; 7 bases align to TRBD1. With V trimmed by 7 bases and J by 2 bases, 5 bases remained unmatched. The CDR3 loop spans 14 amino acids. The germline gives CDR1 ENHRY, CDR2 SYGVKD. The CDR3 region is CAIKIQGTGNTIYF. The CDR3 nucleotides are TGTGCCATCAAGATACAGGGGACTGGAAACACCATATATTTT.

This clonotype was found many times. The rearrangement joins TRBV28 to TRBJ2-7; 11 bases fit TRBD2. Germline assignment: CDR1 MDHEN and CDR2 SYDVKM. The junction had 10 bases not matched to a gene; V was cut back by 10 bases and J by 2 bases. CDR3 length: 15 residues. The CDR3 loop reads CATSRGGLAAYEQYF. In DNA, the CDR3 is TGTGCCACCAGCCGTGGGGGACTAGCGGCCTACGAGCAGTACTTC. Complete variable domain (other parts from reference TRBV28 and TRBJ2-7): DVKVTQSSRYLVKRTGEKVFLECVQDMDHENMFWYRQDPGLGLRLIYFSYDVKMKEKGDIPEGYSVSREKKERFSLILESASTNQTSMYLCATSRGGLAAYEQYFGPGTRLTVT.

The chain is built from TRBV12-3 or TRBV12-4 and TRBJ1-1; TRBD1 aligns across 10 bases. The V and J ends lost 5 bases and 5 bases, in that order; junction bases with no gene match: 11. The CDR3 consists of 16 residues. This chain's CDR3 is CASSRGDRGLGTEAFF. In DNA form, the CDR3 reads TGTGCCAGCAGTAGAGGGGACAGGGGATTAGGGACTGAAGCTTTCTTT.

V gene TRBV21-1 combines with J gene TRBJ1-5; TRBD1 was called by the table and not checked on the DNA. TRBV21-1 is deemed a pseudogene. This CDR3 has 16 residues. CDR3 residues: CASSKTITGSNQPQHF. The CDR3 DNA sequence: TGTGCCAGCAGCAAGACCATTACAGGGTCCAATCAGCCCCAGCATTTT.

J is TRBJ1-1 and V is TRBV6-5; 7 nucleotides match TRBD1. Per germline, CDR1 MNHEY and CDR2 SVGAGI. The CDR3 spans 12 residues. After removal of 4 bases from V and 10 bases from J, the junction contained 6 bases not matched to a gene. The chain's CDR3 is CASSSLQGLAFF. The CDR3 coding sequence is TGTGCCAGCAGTTCCTTACAGGGGTTAGCTTTCTTT.